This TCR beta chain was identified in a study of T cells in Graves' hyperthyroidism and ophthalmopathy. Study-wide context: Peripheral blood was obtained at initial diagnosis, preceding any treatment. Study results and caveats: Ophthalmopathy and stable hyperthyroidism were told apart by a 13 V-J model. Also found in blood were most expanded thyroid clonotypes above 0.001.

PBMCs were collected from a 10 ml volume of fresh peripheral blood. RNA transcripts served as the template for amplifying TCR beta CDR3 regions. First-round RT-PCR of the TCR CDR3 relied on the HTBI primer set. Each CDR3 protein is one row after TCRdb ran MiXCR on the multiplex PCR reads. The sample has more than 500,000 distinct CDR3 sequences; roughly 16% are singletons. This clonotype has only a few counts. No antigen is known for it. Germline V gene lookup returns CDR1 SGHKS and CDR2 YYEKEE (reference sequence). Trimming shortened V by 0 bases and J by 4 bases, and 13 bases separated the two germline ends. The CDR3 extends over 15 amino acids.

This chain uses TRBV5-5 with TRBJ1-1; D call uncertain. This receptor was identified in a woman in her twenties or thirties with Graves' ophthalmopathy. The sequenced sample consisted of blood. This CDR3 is CASSLGHGRTTEAFF. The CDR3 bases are TGTGCCAGCAGCTTGGGACACGGACGGACCACTGAAGCTTTCTTT. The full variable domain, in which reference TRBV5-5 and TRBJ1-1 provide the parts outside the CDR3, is DAGVTQSPTHLIKTRGQQVTLRCSPISGHKSVSWYQQVLGQGPQFIFQYYEKEERGRGNFPDRFSARQFPNYSSELNVNALLLGDSALYLCASSLGHGRTTEAFFGQGTRLTVV.